This note documents a single T cell receptor (beta chain) sequence. Its antigen is currently unknown. TCRdb reprocessed the 5' RACE reads; each CDR3 protein has one entry and no DNA is given. This table lists 200,000 to 300,000 distinct CDR3 sequences. The sample comes from a study of T cells expressing NK-cell markers. Whole-study findings and limits: Dominant NKG2C+ clonotype frequencies of 1.0-7.0% of CD8+ T cells were measured in about 6 donors.

CDR1 is KGHDR and CDR2 is SFDVKD in the germline V gene. The length of the CDR3 is 15 residues. The TCR was taken from a man younger than 35 in good health. The sequencing sample was made of blood T cells: a sorted CD56 or NKG2C T cell subset, CD4+ or CD8+ T cells, or bulk PBMC T cells (not recorded which). The chain joins TRBV24-1 to TRBJ2-2; with no DNA, the TCRdb D assignment of TRBD2 cannot be verified. The CDR3 sequence: CATSDPGGVTGELFF.